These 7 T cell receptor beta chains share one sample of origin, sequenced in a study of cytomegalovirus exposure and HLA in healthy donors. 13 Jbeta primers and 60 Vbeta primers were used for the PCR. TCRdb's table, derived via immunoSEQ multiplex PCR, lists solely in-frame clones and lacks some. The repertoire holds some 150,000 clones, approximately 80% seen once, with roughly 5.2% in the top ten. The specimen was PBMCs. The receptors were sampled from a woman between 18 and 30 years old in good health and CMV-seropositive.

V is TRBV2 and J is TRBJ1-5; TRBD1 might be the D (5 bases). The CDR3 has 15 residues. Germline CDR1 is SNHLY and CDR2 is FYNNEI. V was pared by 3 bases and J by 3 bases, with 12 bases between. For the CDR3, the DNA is TGTGCCAGCAGTGAGGATCGGGGGAACAATCAGCCCCAGCATTTT. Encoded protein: CASSEDRGNNQPQHF. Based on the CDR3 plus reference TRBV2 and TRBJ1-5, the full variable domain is EPEVTQTPSHQVTQMGQEVILRCVPISNHLYFYWYRQILGQKVEFLVSFYNNEISEKSEIFDDQFSVERPDGSNFTLKIRSTKLEDSAMYFCASSEDRGNNQPQHFGDGTRLSIL.

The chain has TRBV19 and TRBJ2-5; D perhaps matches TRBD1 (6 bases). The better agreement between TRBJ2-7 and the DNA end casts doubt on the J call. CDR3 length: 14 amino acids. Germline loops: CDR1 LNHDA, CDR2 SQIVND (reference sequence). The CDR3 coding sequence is TGTGCCAGTAGTATAGCAGACAGGCGATACGAGCAGTACTTC. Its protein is CASSIADRRYEQYF.

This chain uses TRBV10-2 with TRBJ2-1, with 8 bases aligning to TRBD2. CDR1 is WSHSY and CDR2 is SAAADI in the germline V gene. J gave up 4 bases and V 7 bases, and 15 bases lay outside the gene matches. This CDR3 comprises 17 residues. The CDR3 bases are TGCGCCAGCAAGGGACTAGTGGAGTCCCACATTTACAATGAGCAGTTCTTC. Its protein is CASKGLVESHIYNEQFF.

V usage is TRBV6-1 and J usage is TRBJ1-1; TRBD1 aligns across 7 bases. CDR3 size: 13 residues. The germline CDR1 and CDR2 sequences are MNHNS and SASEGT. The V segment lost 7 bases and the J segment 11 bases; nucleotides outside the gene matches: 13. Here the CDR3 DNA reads TGTGCCAGCACAACTTGGGACAGCTCGGTGGCTTTCTTT. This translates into CASTTWDSSVAFF.

CDR3 sequence: CASSPRFRQGRSNSPLHF. The CDR3 coding sequence is TGTGCCAGCAGCCCACGATTCCGACAGGGACGAAGCAATTCACCCCTCCACTTT. The chain carries TRBV7-9 and TRBJ1-6; TRBD1 aligns across 7 bases. The CDR3 has 18 amino acids. V shed 5 bases, J shed 7 bases, and the junction held 17 bases outside the gene matches. The germline V gene encodes CDR1 SEHNR and CDR2 FQNEAQ (reference sequence).

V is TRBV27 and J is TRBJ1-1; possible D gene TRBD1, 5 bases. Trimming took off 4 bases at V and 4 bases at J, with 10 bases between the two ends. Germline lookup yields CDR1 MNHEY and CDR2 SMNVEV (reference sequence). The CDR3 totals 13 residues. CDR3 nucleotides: TGTGCCAGCAGTTACAGGACGGGCACTGAAGCTTTCTTT. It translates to CASSYRTGTEAFF.

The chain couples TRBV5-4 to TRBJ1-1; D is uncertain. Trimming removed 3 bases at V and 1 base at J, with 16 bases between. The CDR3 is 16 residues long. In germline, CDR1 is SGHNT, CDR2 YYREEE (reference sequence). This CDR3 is CASSSLSGRGNTEAFF. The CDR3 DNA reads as TGTGCCAGCAGCTCGCTAAGTGGGAGAGGGAACACTGAAGCTTTCTTT.